This record concerns one TCR beta chain sequence. Data came from immunoSEQ multiplex PCR; TCRdb stores just in-frame clones and leaves some out. This sample has hundreds of thousands of clones; around 96% occur once, and the top ten carry less than 0.06%. The sample originates from a study of shared clonotypes between healthy human individuals. Trimming took 3 bases from V and 3 from J, leaving 10 bases between them. This CDR3 contains 13 residues. The germline V gene encodes CDR1 SGHRS and CDR2 YFSETQ. The clonotype comes from a woman in her 30s in good health. The rearrangement joins TRBV5-1 to TRBJ2-7; D not certain. Sequencing was done on a sample of naive CD4+ T cells sorted from blood. Subset of the sample: CD45RA+ positively selected. CDR3 nucleotides: TGCGCCAGCAGCTCGACCAGTCACTACGAGCAGTACTTC. Its translation is CASSSTSHYEQYF.